This T cell receptor (beta chain) was found in a study of T cell changes during pregnancy in multiple sclerosis. Germline CDR1 and CDR2: MNHNS and SASEGT. The germline V and J ends were trimmed by 1 base and 2 bases, with 17 bases remaining between them. CDR3 length: 17 amino acids. Produced via immunoSEQ multiplex PCR; TCRdb's table is partial and in-frame only. In the table there are tens of thousands of clones, about 90% of which are singletons. The rearrangement links TRBV6-1 to TRBJ2-5, with a weak D call TRBD1 (7 bases). Sequenced here: CD4+ T cells from peripheral blood mononuclear cells, sampled in the first trimester of pregnancy. This sequence was found in a female donor with multiple sclerosis, enrolled in a pregnancy study. This CDR3 is CASSEVGWTGLQETQYF. CDR3 DNA sequence: TGTGCCAGCAGTGAAGTTGGATGGACAGGACTACAAGAGACCCAGTACTTC.